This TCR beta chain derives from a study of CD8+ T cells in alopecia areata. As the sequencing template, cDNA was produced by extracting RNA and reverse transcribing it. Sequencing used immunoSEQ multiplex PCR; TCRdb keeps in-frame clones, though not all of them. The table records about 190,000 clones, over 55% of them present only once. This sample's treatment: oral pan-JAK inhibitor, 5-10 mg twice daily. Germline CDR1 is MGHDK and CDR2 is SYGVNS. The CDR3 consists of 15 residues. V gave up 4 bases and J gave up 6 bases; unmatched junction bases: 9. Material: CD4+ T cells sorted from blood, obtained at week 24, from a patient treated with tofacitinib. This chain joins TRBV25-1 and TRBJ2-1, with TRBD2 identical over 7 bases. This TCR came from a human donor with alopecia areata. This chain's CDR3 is CASSAMGGIGNEQFF. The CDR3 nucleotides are TGTGCCAGCAGTGCAATGGGAGGGATTGGCAATGAGCAGTTCTTC.